This T cell receptor beta chain is drawn from a study of human T cells and chemical hapten exposure. Study overall: While the approximately 25-week study was under way, patients received diphenylcyclopropenone on the scalp every week.

As handled by the study authors: Per sample, the median was 95,638 TCRs, with values from 23,224 to 690,600. TCRdb reanalysed the RACE reads using MiXCR and keeps one entry per CDR3 protein. The V and J calls were determined by TCRdb, not by the authors. The sample contains 350,000 to 400,000 distinct CDR3 sequences, about 6.9% of which appear only once. The time point is: patch test 2, 6 weeks after DPC sensitization. The treatment here: therapeutic diphenylcyclopropenone sensitization with weekly scalp DPC. J was trimmed by 2 bases and V by 2 bases; bases with no gene match: 5. Germline CDR1 reads MNHEY; CDR2 reads SMNVEV (reference sequence). There are 15 residues in the CDR3.

The chain combines TRBV27 with TRBJ1-2, with TRBD1 matching 7 bases. Source: whole blood, taken in connection with sensitization to the hapten diphenylcyclopropenone (DPC). This clonotype was sampled from a woman between 18 and 29 years old with alopecia areata. Some clones in this sample may be carry-over from other donors' samples. CDR3 coding DNA: TGTGCCAGCAGTTTAAATGCAGGGGGAAACTATGGCTACACCTTC. Translating gives CASSLNAGGNYGYTF.